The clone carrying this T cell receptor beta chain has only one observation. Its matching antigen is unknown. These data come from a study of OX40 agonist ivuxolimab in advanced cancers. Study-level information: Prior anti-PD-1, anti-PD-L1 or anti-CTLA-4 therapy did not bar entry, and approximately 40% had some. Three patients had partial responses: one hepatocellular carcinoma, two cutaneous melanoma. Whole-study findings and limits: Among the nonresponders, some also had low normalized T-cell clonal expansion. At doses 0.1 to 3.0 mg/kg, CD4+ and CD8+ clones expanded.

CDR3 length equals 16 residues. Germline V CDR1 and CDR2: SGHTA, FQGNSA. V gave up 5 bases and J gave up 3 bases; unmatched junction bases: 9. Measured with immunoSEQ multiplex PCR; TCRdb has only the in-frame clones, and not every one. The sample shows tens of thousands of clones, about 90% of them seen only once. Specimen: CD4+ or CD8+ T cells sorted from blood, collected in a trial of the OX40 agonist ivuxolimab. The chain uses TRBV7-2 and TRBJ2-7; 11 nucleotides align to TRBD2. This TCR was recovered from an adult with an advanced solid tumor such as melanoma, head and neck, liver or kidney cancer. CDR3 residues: CASSPPGLAGYYEQYF. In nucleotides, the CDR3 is TGTGCCAGCAGCCCCCCTGGACTAGCGGGCTACTACGAGCAGTACTTC.